This T cell receptor beta chain was sequenced in a study of shared clonotypes between healthy human individuals. Study conclusions and caveats: Sample collection involved blood only; tissue repertoires are likely different. The diversity represented, both genetic and in exposure history, was limited by few donors.

The V segment lost 0 bases and the J segment 6 bases; nucleotides outside the gene matches: 4. Germline V CDR1 and CDR2: SGHTA, FQGNSA. This CDR3 contains 15 residues. A note on this clone: Its antigen is unidentified.

At deep level, the assay was performed. Generated by immunoSEQ multiplex PCR, the TCRdb table keeps only in-frame clones and is missing some. Found here are about 680,000 clones, approximately 73% of them singletons; the top ten hold around 2%. The sequence derives from a woman aged 25-40 years in good health. Sequenced sample: memory CD4+ T cells sorted from blood. Subset of the sample: CD45RA-negative fraction. The chain joins TRBV7-2 to TRBJ2-5; 10 nucleotides match TRBD1. CDR3: CASSLAGQGKQTQYF. The CDR3 DNA is TGTGCCAGCAGCTTAGCGGGACAGGGGAAACAGACCCAGTACTTC.